Shown below are 10 T cell receptor beta chains from a single sample sequenced in a study of CD8 T cells in ankylosing spondylitis. Study-level points and caveats: What appeared characteristic of ankylosing spondylitis blood was a TCR beta motif of fewer than ten highly homologous variants.

These TCRs are of unknown antigen specificity. TCRdb reprocessed the 5' RACE reads via MiXCR and lists one record per CDR3 protein. The sample includes over 600,000 distinct CDR3 sequences, roughly 19% seen only once; the top ten take about 20%. Sequenced material: blood, either unsorted or a sorted T cell fraction (not recorded which). Receptors originate from a male donor with ankylosing spondylitis.

The V call is TRBV2, the J call TRBJ1-1; 9 bases fit TRBD1. Trimming at V came to 6 bases and at J to 6 bases, leaving 5 bases not matched to a gene. This CDR3 is 13 amino acids long. CDR1 and CDR2 (germline): SNHLY, FYNNEI. The CDR3 protein is CASRRDRASEAFF. CDR3 nucleotide sequence: TGTGCCAGCAGGAGGGACAGGGCTTCTGAAGCTTTCTTT.

This sequence joins TRBV7-6 and TRBJ1-4; TRBD1 might be the D (5 bases). The CDR3 is 15 amino acids. Germline lookup yields CDR1 SGHVS and CDR2 FNYEAQ. The V end was cut by 5 bases, the J end by 3 bases, with 13 bases between. Here the CDR3 DNA reads TGTGCCAGCAGCCTCGGTTGGGGGGCTAATGAAAAACTGTTTTTT. Its translation is CASSLGWGANEKLFF.

V and J are TRBV29-1 and TRBJ2-1; 9 bases are a match to TRBD1. V lost 7 bases to trimming and J lost 7 bases; unmatched junction nucleotides: 11. This CDR3 has 14 residues. Germline CDR1 SQVTM, CDR2 ANQGSEA. The CDR3 loop is CSARDREGKNEQFF. Written as DNA, the CDR3 is TGCAGCGCTAGGGACAGGGAGGGTAAGAATGAGCAGTTCTTC.

The V gene is TRBV10-3, the J gene TRBJ1-1, with D tentatively TRBD1 (5 bases). The length of the CDR3 is 13 residues. The V end lost 8 bases, the J end lost 4 bases, and 14 bases lay between the germline ends. CDR1 is ENHRY, CDR2 SYGVKD, per germline. As DNA, the CDR3 is TGTGCCATCTCATTACAGGCGGGCACTGAAGCTTTCTTT. It encodes CAISLQAGTEAFF.

This clonotype showed up just a few times. This chain joins TRBV12-3 or TRBV12-4 and TRBJ2-4; tentative D call: TRBD2 (5 bases). The CDR3 loop spans 16 amino acids. Trimming shortened V by 4 bases and J by 0 bases, and 13 bases separated the two germline ends. This CDR3 is CASSWQRQLAKNIQYF. The CDR3 DNA reads TGTGCCAGCAGTTGGCAGCGGCAGTTAGCCAAAAACATTCAGTACTTC.

This clonotype occurred a few times. The chain recombines TRBV30 with TRBJ2-7; D is possibly TRBD1 (5 bases). This CDR3 has 12 residues. Germline V CDR1 and CDR2: GTSNPN, SVGIG (reference sequence). The ends were cut back, 3 bases at V and 4 bases at J, with 10 bases in the middle. Here the CDR3 DNA reads TGTGCCTGGAGAAGGGGCAGTTACGAGCAGTACTTC. It translates to CAWRRGSYEQYF.

A few counts support this clonotype. The chain joins TRBV11-2 to TRBJ2-7; 9 bases align to TRBD2. After removal of 7 bases from V and 3 bases from J, the junction contained 7 bases not matched to a gene. Germline CDR1 SGHAT, CDR2 FQNNGV. CDR3 length: 14 residues. The CDR3 sequence: CASTRSGRGYEQYF. In DNA, the CDR3 is TGTGCCAGCACCCGTAGCGGGAGAGGCTACGAGCAGTACTTC. The whole variable domain, filled in from reference TRBV11-2 and TRBJ2-7, reads EAGVAQSPRYKIIEKRQSVAFWCNPISGHATLYWYQQILGQGPKLLIQFQNNGVVDDSQLPKDRFSAERLKGVDSTLKIQPAKLEDSAVYLCASTRSGRGYEQYFGPGTRLTVT.

This clonotype was detected only a few times. This rearrangement joins TRBV29-1 to TRBJ1-1, with no clear D. From germline, CDR1 is SQVTM and CDR2 ANQGSEA. The CDR3 loop spans 11 amino acids. Trimming took 4 bases from V and 4 from J, leaving 7 bases between them. The CDR3 region has the DNA TGCAGCGTTGGACATTCCACTGAAGCTTTCTTT. It is translated as CSVGHSTEAFF.

This clonotype was seen a handful of times. The chain is built from TRBV5-1 and TRBJ2-5, with D uncertain. V was clipped by 0 bases and J by 7 bases, with 10 bases between them. The length of the CDR3 is 13 residues. Germline CDR1 is SGHRS and CDR2 is YFSETQ. DNA for the CDR3: TGCGCCAGCAGCTTGGCCCCTTCCGCGACCCAGTACTTC. Protein: CASSLAPSATQYF.

The chain uses TRBV6-1 and TRBJ2-5; D possibly uses TRBD1 or TRBD2 (5 bases each). Trimming pared 8 bases from V and 10 bases from J, leaving 26 bases between. The CDR3 loop spans 15 amino acids. Germline values: CDR1 MNHNS, CDR2 SASEGT. The CDR3 DNA reads TGTGCCAGCGAGGGACCAAGACCACCGTATTTGGGCCAGTACTTC. Translating gives CASEGPRPPYLGQYF.